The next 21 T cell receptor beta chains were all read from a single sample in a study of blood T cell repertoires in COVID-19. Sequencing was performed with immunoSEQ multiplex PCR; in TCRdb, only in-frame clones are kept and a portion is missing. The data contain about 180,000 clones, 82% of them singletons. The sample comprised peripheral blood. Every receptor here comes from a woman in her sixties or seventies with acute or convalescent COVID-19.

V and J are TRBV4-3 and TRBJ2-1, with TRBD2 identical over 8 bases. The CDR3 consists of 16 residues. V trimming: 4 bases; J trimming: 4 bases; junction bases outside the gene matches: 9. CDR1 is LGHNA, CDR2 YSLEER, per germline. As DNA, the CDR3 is TGCGCCAGCAGCCCCCTCGGGGCGGGGGGATACAATGAGCAGTTCTTC. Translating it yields CASSPLGAGGYNEQFF.

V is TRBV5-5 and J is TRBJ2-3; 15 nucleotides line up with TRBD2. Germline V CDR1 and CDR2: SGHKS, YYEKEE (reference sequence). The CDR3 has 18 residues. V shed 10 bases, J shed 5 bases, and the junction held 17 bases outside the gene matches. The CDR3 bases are TGTGCCCCCGGCGGCGGGGGGACTAGCGGGGGGCGGAGAGATACGCAGTATTTT. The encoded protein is CAPGGGGTSGGRRDTQYF. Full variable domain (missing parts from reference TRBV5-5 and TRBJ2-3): DAGVTQSPTHLIKTRGQQVTLRCSPISGHKSVSWYQQVLGQGPQFIFQYYEKEERGRGNFPDRFSARQFPNYSSELNVNALLLGDSALYLCAPGGGGTSGGRRDTQYFGPGTRLTVL.

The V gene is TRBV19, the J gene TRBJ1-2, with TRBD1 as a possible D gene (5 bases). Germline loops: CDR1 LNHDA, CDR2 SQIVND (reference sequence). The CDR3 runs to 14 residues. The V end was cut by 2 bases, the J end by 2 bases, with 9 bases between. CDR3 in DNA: TGTGCCAGTAGTATACGGGGGTCCAACTATGGCTACACCTTC. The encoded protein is CASSIRGSNYGYTF.

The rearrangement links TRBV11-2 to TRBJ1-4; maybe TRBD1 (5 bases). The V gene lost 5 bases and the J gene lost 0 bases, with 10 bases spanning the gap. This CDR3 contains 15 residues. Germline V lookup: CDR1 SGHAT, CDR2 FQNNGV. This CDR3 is CASSQTATTNEKLFF. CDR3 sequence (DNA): TGTGCCAGCAGCCAGACAGCCACAACTAATGAAAAACTGTTTTTT. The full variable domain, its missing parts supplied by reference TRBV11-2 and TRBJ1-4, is EAGVAQSPRYKIIEKRQSVAFWCNPISGHATLYWYQQILGQGPKLLIQFQNNGVVDDSQLPKDRFSAERLKGVDSTLKIQPAKLEDSAVYLCASSQTATTNEKLFFGSGTQLSVL.

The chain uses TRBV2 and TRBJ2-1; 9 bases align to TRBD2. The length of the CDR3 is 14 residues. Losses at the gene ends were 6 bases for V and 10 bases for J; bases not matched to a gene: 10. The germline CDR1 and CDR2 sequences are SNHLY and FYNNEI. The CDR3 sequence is CASRGGATSGEQFF. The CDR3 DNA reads TGTGCCAGCAGGGGGGGCGCAACTAGCGGGGAGCAGTTCTTC.

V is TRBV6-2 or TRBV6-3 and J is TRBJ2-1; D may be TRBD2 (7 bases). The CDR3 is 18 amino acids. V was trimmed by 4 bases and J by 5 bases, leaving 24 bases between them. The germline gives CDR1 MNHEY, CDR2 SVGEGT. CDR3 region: CASSSPLGGAGGNNEQFF. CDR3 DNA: TGTGCCAGCAGTTCCCCCCTGGGGGGGGCCGGCGGTAACAATGAGCAGTTCTTC.

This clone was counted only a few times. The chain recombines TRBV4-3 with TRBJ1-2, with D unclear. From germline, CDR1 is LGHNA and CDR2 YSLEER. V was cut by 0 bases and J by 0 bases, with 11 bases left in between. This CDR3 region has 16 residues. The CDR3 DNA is TGCGCCAGCAGCCAAGAGGGTTGGGAGACTAACTATGGCTACACCTTC. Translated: CASSQEGWETNYGYTF.

The CDR3 loop reads CATGESLATIYF. Written as DNA, the CDR3 is TGTGCCACCGGAGAATCGCTGGCTACCATATATTTT. The chain employs TRBV10-3 and TRBJ1-3; D remains unclear. V lost 10 bases and J lost 10, with 17 bases in between. This CDR3 is 12 amino acids long. The germline gives CDR1 ENHRY, CDR2 SYGVKD.

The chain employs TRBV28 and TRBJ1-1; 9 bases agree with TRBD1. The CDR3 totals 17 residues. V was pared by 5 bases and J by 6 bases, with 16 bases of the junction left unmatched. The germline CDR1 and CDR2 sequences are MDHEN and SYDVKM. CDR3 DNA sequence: TGTGCCAGCAGTGAACCGGGACAGGGAATATGGGGCGCTGAAGCTTTCTTT. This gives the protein CASSEPGQGIWGAEAFF.

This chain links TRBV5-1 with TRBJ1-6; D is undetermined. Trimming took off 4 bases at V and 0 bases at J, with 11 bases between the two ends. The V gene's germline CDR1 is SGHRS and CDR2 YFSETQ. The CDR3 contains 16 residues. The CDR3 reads CASSPRSSSYNSPLHF. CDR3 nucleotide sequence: TGCGCCAGCAGCCCCCGGAGCAGCTCCTATAATTCACCCCTCCACTTT. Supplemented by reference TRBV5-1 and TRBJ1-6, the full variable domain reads KAGVTQTPRYLIKTRGQQVTLSCSPISGHRSVSWYQQTPGQGLQFLFEYFSETQRNKGNFPGRFSGRQFSNSRSEMNVSTLELGDSALYLCASSPRSSSYNSPLHFGNGTRLTVT.

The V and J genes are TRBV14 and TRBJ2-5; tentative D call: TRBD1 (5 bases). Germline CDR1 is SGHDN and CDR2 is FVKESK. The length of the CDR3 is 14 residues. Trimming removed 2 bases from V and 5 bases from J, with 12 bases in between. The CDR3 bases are TGTGCCAGCAGCCAACAGGGAATTCTGGAGACCCAGTACTTC. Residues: CASSQQGILETQYF.

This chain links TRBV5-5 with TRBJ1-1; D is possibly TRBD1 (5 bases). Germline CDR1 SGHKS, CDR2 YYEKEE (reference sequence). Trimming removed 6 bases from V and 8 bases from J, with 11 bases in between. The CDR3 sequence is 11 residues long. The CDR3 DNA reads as TGTGCCAGCAAACTGGGACTCGAAGCTTTCTTT. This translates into CASKLGLEAFF.

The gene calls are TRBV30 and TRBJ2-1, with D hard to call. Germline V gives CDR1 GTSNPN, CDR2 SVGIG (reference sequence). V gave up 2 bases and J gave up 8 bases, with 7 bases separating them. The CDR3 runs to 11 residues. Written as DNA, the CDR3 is TGTGCCTGGAGTAATCGTGATGAGCAGTTCTTC. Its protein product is CAWSNRDEQFF. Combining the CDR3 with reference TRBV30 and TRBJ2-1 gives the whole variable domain SQTIHQWPATLVQPVGSPLSLECTVEGTSNPNLYWYRQAAGRGLQLLFYSVGIGQISSEVPQNLSASRPQDRQFILSSKKLLLSDSGFYLCAWSNRDEQFFGPGTRLTVL.

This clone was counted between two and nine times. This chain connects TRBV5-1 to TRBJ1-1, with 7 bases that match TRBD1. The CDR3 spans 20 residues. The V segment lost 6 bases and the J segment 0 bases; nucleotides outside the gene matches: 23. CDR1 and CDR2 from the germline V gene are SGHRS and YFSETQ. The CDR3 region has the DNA TGCGCCAGCACGAAGGGTCCACCATGGACAGGAGACTTTATGAACACTGAAGCTTTCTTT. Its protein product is CASTKGPPWTGDFMNTEAFF.

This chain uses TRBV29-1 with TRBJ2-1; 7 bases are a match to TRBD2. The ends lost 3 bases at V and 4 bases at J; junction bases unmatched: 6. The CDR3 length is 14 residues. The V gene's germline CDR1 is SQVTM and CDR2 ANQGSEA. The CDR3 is CSVDLGGLYNEQFF. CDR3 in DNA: TGCAGCGTTGATTTGGGGGGACTATACAATGAGCAGTTCTTC.

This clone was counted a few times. The CDR3 region is CASSARGEQFF. The CDR3 DNA reads TGTGCCAGCAGTGCCAGGGGTGAGCAGTTCTTC. The chain employs TRBV6-2 or TRBV6-3 and TRBJ2-1; D possibly corresponds to TRBD1 (6 bases). V lost 5 bases, J lost 9 bases, and 8 bases lay in between. Germline CDR1 is MNHEY and CDR2 is SVGEGT. The CDR3 totals 11 residues.

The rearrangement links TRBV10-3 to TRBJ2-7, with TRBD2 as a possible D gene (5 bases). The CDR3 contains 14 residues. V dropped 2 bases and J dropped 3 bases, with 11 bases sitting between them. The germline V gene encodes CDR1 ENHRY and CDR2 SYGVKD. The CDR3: CAISETRNLYEQYF. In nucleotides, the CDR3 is TGTGCCATCAGTGAGACTAGAAATCTCTACGAGCAGTACTTC.

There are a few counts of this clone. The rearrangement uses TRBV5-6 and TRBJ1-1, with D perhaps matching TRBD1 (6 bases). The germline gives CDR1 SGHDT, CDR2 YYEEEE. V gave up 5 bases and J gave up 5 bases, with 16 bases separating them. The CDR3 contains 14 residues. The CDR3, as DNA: TGTGCCAGCAGTCCCACAGGGCCGTGGACTGAAGCTTTCTTT. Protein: CASSPTGPWTEAFF. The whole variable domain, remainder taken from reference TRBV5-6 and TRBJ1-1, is DAGVTQSPTHLIKTRGQQVTLRCSPKSGHDTVSWYQQALGQGPQFIFQYYEEEERQRGNFPDRFSGHQFPNYSSELNVNALLLGDSALYLCASSPTGPWTEAFFGQGTRLTVV.

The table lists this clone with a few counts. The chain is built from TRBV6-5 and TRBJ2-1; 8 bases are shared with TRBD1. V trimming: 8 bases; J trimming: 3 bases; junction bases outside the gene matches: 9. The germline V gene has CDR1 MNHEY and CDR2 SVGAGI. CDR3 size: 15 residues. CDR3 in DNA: TGTGCCAGCGGCCGGGACAGGTCGGTCTACAATGAGCAGTTCTTC. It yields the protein CASGRDRSVYNEQFF.

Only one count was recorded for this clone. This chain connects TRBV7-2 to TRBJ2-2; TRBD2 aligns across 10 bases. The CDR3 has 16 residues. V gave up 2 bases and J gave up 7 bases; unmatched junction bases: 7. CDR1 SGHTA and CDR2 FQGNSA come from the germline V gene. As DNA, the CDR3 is TGTGCCAGCAGCTTATTGAGCGGGAGGGCCTACGGGGAGCTGTTTTTT. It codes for CASSLLSGRAYGELFF.

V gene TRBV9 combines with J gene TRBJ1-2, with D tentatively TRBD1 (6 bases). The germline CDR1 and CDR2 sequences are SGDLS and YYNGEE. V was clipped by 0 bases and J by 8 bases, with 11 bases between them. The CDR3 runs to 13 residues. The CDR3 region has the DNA TGTGCCAGCAGCGTAGCACAGGGATGGGGCTACACCTTC. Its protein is CASSVAQGWGYTF.